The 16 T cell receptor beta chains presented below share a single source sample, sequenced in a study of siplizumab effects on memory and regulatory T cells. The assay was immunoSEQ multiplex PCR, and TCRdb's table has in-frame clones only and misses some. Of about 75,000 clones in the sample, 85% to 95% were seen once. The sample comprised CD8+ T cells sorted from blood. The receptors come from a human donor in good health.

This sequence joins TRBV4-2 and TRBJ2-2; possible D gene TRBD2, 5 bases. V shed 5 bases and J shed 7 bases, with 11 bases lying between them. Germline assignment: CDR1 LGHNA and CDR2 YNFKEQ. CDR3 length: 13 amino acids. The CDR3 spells CASSYGLDGELFF. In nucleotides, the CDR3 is TGTGCCAGCAGCTACGGACTGGACGGGGAGCTGTTTTTT.

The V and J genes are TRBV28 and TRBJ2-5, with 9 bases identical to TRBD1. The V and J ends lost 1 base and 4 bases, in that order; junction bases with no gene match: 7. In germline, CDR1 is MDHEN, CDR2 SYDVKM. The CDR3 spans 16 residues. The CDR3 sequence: CASSLLPGQGGETQYF. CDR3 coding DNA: TGTGCCAGCAGTTTATTACCGGGACAGGGAGGAGAGACCCAGTACTTC.

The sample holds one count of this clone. The CDR3 DNA follows: TGTGCCAGCACCTCCGGGACGGAAGCTAACTATGGCTACACCTTC. Translated, it gives CASTSGTEANYGYTF. V and J are TRBV5-6 and TRBJ1-2, with TRBD1 as a possible D gene (5 bases). CDR1 is SGHDT and CDR2 is YYEEEE in the germline V gene. The V end was cut by 6 bases, the J end by 0 bases, with 15 bases between. The CDR3 consists of 15 residues.

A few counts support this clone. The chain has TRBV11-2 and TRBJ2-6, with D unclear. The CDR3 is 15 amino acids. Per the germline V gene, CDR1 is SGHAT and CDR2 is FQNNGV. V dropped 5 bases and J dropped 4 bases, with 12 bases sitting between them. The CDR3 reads CASSKDPAGANVLTF. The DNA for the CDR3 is TGTGCCAGCAGCAAGGACCCTGCGGGGGCCAACGTCCTGACTTTC.

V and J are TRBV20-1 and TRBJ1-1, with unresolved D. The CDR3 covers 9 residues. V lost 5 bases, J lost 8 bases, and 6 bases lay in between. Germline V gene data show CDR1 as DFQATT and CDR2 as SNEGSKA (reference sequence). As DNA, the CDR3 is TGCAGTGCTGGTTGGGAAGCTTTCTTT. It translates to CSAGWEAFF.

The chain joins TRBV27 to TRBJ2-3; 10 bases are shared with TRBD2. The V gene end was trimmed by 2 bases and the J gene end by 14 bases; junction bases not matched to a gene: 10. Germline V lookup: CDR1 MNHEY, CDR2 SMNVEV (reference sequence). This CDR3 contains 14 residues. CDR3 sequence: CASSLGGSGGQGYF. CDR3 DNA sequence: TGTGCCAGCAGTTTAGGGGGTAGCGGGGGGCAGGGGTATTTT.

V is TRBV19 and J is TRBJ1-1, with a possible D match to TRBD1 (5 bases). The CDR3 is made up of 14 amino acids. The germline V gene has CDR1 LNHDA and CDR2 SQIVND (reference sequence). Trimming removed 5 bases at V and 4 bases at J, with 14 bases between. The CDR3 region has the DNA TGTGCCAGTAGTCCGAACGGGGGGGGCACTGAAGCTTTCTTT. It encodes CASSPNGGGTEAFF.

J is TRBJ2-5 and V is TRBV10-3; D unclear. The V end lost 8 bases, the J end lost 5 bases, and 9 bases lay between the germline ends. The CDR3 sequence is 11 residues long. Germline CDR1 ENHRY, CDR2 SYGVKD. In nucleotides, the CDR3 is TGTGCCATCGGGATAGGGGAGACCCAGTACTTC. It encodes CAIGIGETQYF.

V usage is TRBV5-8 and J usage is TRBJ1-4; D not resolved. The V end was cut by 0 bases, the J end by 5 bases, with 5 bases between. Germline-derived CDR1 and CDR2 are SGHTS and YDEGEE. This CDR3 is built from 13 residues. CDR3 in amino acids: CASSLGGNEKLFF. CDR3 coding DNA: TGTGCCAGCAGCTTGGGAGGGAATGAAAAACTGTTTTTT.

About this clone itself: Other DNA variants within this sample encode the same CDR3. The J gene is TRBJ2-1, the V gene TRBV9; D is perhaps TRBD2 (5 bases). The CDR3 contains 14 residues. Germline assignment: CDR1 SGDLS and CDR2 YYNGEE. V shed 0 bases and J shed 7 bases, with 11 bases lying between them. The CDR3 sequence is CASSVGGVYNEQFF. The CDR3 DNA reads TGTGCCAGCAGCGTAGGGGGAGTTTATAATGAGCAGTTCTTC.

The CDR3 loop reads CASSLYSTGGETQYF. For the CDR3, the DNA is TGTGCCAGCAGTCTCTACTCGACAGGGGGGGAGACCCAGTACTTC. The V gene is TRBV27, the J gene TRBJ2-5; 9 bases fit TRBD1. This CDR3 comprises 15 residues. With 5 bases clipped from V and 5 bases from J, the junction kept 9 bases outside the gene matches. CDR1 and CDR2 (germline): MNHEY, SMNVEV (reference sequence).

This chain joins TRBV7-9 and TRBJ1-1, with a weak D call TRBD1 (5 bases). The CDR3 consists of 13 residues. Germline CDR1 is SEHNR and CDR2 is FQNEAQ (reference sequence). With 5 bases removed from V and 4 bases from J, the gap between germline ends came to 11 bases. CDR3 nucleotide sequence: TGTGCCAGCAGCGGGCCCGGGACCACTGAAGCTTTCTTT. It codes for CASSGPGTTEAFF.

The CDR3 protein is CASTISALYGYTF. The CDR3 region has the DNA TGTGCCAGTACCATATCCGCCTTGTATGGCTACACCTTC. The V and J genes are TRBV19 and TRBJ1-2; D is unclear. Trimming took 7 bases from V and 5 from J, leaving 14 bases between them. CDR3 length: 13 amino acids. The germline V gene encodes CDR1 LNHDA and CDR2 SQIVND (reference sequence).

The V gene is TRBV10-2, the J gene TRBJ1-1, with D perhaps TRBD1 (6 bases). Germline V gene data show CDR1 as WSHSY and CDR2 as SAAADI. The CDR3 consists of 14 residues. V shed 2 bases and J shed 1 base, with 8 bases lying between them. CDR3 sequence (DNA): TGCGCCAGCAGTGAGGCAGGGGCGAACACTGAAGCTTTCTTT. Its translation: CASSEAGANTEAFF.

CDR3 nucleotide sequence: TGTGCCAGCAGCTTAGCCCAGTTGGATACGCAGTATTTT. Residues: CASSLAQLDTQYF. This chain joins TRBV7-6 and TRBJ2-3; D not certain. The germline gives CDR1 SGHVS, CDR2 FNYEAQ. The CDR3 consists of 13 residues. The V end lost 0 bases, the J end lost 6 bases, and 7 bases lay between the germline ends.

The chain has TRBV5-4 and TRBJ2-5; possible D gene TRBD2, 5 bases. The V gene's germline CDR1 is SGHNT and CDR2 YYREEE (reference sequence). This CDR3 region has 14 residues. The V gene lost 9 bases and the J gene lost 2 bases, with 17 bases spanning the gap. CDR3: CATREGTLQETQYF. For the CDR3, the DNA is TGTGCCACCCGAGAGGGAACACTACAAGAGACCCAGTACTTC.